The rows below give T cell receptor beta chains drawn from one sample of a study of lymphopenia after photon versus proton radiotherapy. Only in-frame clones appear in the TCRdb table, and some are missing; sequencing was by immunoSEQ multiplex PCR. The sample has tens of thousands of clones; around 85% are singletons. Sequenced here: peripheral blood, sampled from a patient treated with proton-based radiotherapy. Receptors originate from a man between 60 and 75 years old with pancreatic cancer. CDR3s include the opening cysteine and the closing phenylalanine or tryptophan. Each record gives: J gene, clone size, D gene, V gene, CDR3 DNA, CDR3 protein. A D gene is named only where the DNA matches it firmly. Not all rows give a size; the values are once, few, many and, for expanded clones, a class.

J: TRBJ1-3
size: once
D: -
V: TRBV2
DNA: TGTGCCAGCAGCGCCACAGTGACCTCTGGAAACACCATATATTTT
CDR3: CASSATVTSGNTIYF

J: TRBJ1-5
size: -
D: -
V: TRBV5-6
DNA: TGTGCCAGCAGCTTCGGAGTATCCAGTCAGCCCCAGCATTTT
CDR3: CASSFGVSSQPQHF

J: TRBJ1-1
size: -
D: -
V: TRBV19
DNA: TGTGCCAGTAGTCCGGGGCCGGGGCGGGCTGACAAGGCTTTCTTT
CDR3: CASSPGPGRADKAFF

J: TRBJ1-6
size: -
D: -
V: TRBV7-2
DNA: TGTGCCAGCAGCTTAGGGGGGAGCTCCTATAATTCACCCCTCCACTTT
CDR3: CASSLGGSSYNSPLHF

J: TRBJ2-7
size: once
D: TRBD2
V: TRBV30
DNA: TGTGCCTGGAGTCCCCGGGGAGGGAGGTACGAGCAGTACTTC
CDR3: CAWSPRGGRYEQYF

J: TRBJ2-3
size: -
D: TRBD2
V: TRBV5-4
DNA: TGTGCCAGCAGCCCCGGGACTAGCGGGAGGAACACAGATACGCAGTATTTT
CDR3: CASSPGTSGRNTDTQYF

J: TRBJ2-5
size: -
D: -
V: TRBV6-6
DNA: TGTGCCAGCAGTTACTCAGGGGGTAGAGAGACCCAGTACTTC
CDR3: CASSYSGGRETQYF

J: TRBJ1-1
size: few
D: TRBD1
V: TRBV6-1
DNA: TGTGCCAGCAGGACCGGGACAGGGGCGTACCCTGAAGCTTTCTTT
CDR3: CASRTGTGAYPEAFF

J: TRBJ1-1
size: -
D: -
V: TRBV28
DNA: TGTGCCAGCAGTTTATCAGGGTTGATCGCTGAAGCTTTCTTT
CDR3: CASSLSGLIAEAFF

J: TRBJ2-7
size: -
D: -
V: TRBV5-6
DNA: TGTGCCAGCAGCTTATTGGAGCAGAAGCAGTACTTC
CDR3: CASSLLEQKQYF

J: TRBJ1-2
size: -
D: -
V: TRBV11-2
DNA: TGTGCCAGCAGCTTTAGGACAGCTAACTATGGCTACACCTTC
CDR3: CASSFRTANYGYTF

J: TRBJ1-2
size: -
D: -
V: TRBV12-5
DNA: TGTGCTAGTGGTTTGGACCCTCGCGGGGGAGGGGATGGCTACACCTTC
CDR3: CASGLDPRGGGDGYTF

J: TRBJ2-1
size: -
D: TRBD2
V: TRBV7-2
DNA: TGTGCCAGCAGGACCGTAGCGGGAGGGACCTACAATGAGCAGTTCTTC
CDR3: CASRTVAGGTYNEQFF

J: TRBJ1-2
size: -
D: TRBD1
V: TRBV6-1
DNA: TGTGCCAGCAGTGAACCGGGACAGGCTAACTATGGCTACACCTTC
CDR3: CASSEPGQANYGYTF

J: TRBJ2-7
size: -
D: TRBD1
V: TRBV18
DNA: TGTGCCAGCTCGCAGACAGGGGGGTACGAGCAGTACTTC
CDR3: CASSQTGGYEQYF

J: TRBJ2-7
size: -
D: TRBD1
V: TRBV7-8
DNA: TGTGCCAGCAGCCTGCCCGGGACAGGGGGACGCGAGCAGTACTTC
CDR3: CASSLPGTGGREQYF

J: TRBJ1-1
size: -
D: -
V: TRBV7-2
DNA: TGTGCCAGCAGTCCCGCGAGGGTCTCGACTGAAGCTTTCTTT
CDR3: CASSPARVSTEAFF

J: TRBJ2-7
size: -
D: -
V: TRBV7-8
DNA: TGTGCCGCGTCTGAGCTGAGGGGCGAGCAGTACTTC
CDR3: CAASELRGEQYF

J: TRBJ2-1
size: -
D: -
V: TRBV19
DNA: TGTGCCAGTAGTGCAACCGGGAGTTTCGGCAATGAGCAGTTCTTC
CDR3: CASSATGSFGNEQFF

J: TRBJ2-2
size: -
D: TRBD2
V: TRBV16
DNA: TGTGCCAGCAGCCAATTCCAGGGCTGGGACGAAAGACTAGCGGGCAACACCGGGGAGCTGTTTTTT
CDR3: CASSQFQGWDERLAGNTGELFF

J: TRBJ2-6
size: -
D: -
V: TRBV30
DNA: TGTGCCTGGAGCGCAACCTCTGGGGCCAACGTCCTGACTTTC
CDR3: CAWSATSGANVLTF

J: TRBJ2-3
size: -
D: -
V: TRBV7-3
DNA: TGTGCCAGCAGCTTAACTATCACAGATACGCAGTATTTT
CDR3: CASSLTITDTQYF

J: TRBJ2-6
size: -
D: -
V: TRBV5-1
DNA: TGCGCCAGCAGCTTCGGAGCGGGGGCCAACGTCCTGACTTTC
CDR3: CASSFGAGANVLTF

J: TRBJ2-3
size: -
D: TRBD1
V: TRBV7-2
DNA: TGTGCCAGCAGCCGTTACCGGGACAGCCGCACAGATACGCAGTATTTT
CDR3: CASSRYRDSRTDTQYF

J: TRBJ2-7
size: -
D: TRBD2
V: TRBV5-6
DNA: TGTGCCAGCAGCTCTACTGGACTAGCGGGGACTTTCTCCTACGAGCAGTACTTC
CDR3: CASSSTGLAGTFSYEQYF

J: TRBJ2-5
size: -
D: TRBD1
V: TRBV4-2
DNA: TGTGCCAGCAGCCAAGGGGGACAGGGCCAAGAGACCCAGTACTTC
CDR3: CASSQGGQGQETQYF

J: TRBJ2-7
size: -
D: TRBD1
V: TRBV5-6
DNA: TGTGCCAGCAGGGTGACAGGGCGCTACGAGCAGTACTTC
CDR3: CASRVTGRYEQYF

J: TRBJ2-1
size: -
D: TRBD2
V: TRBV15
DNA: TGTGCCACCAGCGGGGAGGGTAACCCTCTTTGGACTAGCGGGGGATTTTCCTACAATGAGCAGTTCTTC
CDR3: CATSGEGNPLWTSGGFSYNEQFF

J: TRBJ2-7
size: -
D: TRBD2
V: TRBV5-5
DNA: TGTGCCAGCAGCTTGGCGCCAGCGGGGGGCAATGTTGGCGAGCAGTACTTC
CDR3: CASSLAPAGGNVGEQYF

J: TRBJ1-2
size: -
D: -
V: TRBV29-1
DNA: TGCAGCGTTGGTGAAGTCAGGGAAGGCTATGGCTACACCTTC
CDR3: CSVGEVREGYGYTF

J: TRBJ2-3
size: -
D: -
V: TRBV27
DNA: TGTGCCAGCAGTTTGGGGGGGGCAAGCACAGATACGCAGTATTTT
CDR3: CASSLGGASTDTQYF

J: TRBJ2-7
size: -
D: -
V: TRBV19
DNA: TGTGCCAGCGCCAAATCCTACGAGCAGTACTTC
CDR3: CASAKSYEQYF

J: TRBJ1-4
size: -
D: TRBD1
V: TRBV15
DNA: TGTGCCACCAGCAGAGGGGGACAGGGAGAAGAAAAACTGTTTTTT
CDR3: CATSRGGQGEEKLFF

J: TRBJ2-7
size: once
D: -
V: TRBV4-1
DNA: TGCGCCAGCAGCCACCAGGCAGGGCTAATCTACGAGCAGTACTTC
CDR3: CASSHQAGLIYEQYF

J: TRBJ2-7
size: -
D: -
V: TRBV7-8
DNA: TGTGCCAGCAGCCATAGGATGTCCTACGAGCAGTACTTC
CDR3: CASSHRMSYEQYF

J: TRBJ2-2
size: -
D: -
V: TRBV23-1
DNA: TGCGCCAGCACCCACAGGAGAACCACCGGGGAGCTGTTTTTT
CDR3: CASTHRRTTGELFF

J: TRBJ2-7
size: few
D: -
V: TRBV19
DNA: TGTGCCAGTAAACGGGGCCAGGGGTACGAGCAGTACTTC
CDR3: CASKRGQGYEQYF

J: TRBJ2-1
size: -
D: -
V: TRBV6-1
DNA: TGTGCCAGCAAGAAAGACGTGGGGGTCGATGAGCAGTTCTTC
CDR3: CASKKDVGVDEQFF

J: TRBJ2-5
size: few
D: TRBD2
V: TRBV6-5
DNA: TGTGCCAGCAGTTACTCGGGGGGGAGGGAGACCCAGTACTTC
CDR3: CASSYSGGRETQYF

J: TRBJ2-1
size: -
D: -
V: TRBV6-5
DNA: TGTGCCAGCAGCGCGGGACTCTACAATGAGCAGTTCTTC
CDR3: CASSAGLYNEQFF

J: TRBJ2-1
size: -
D: -
V: TRBV2
DNA: TGTGCCAGCCGAGGGGACTCCCGGAGTGAGCAGTTCTTC
CDR3: CASRGDSRSEQFF

J: TRBJ2-3
size: -
D: -
V: TRBV25-1
DNA: TGTGCCAGCAGTGAAAGTAGGCGGGTGGGCACAGATACGCAGTATTTT
CDR3: CASSESRRVGTDTQYF

J: TRBJ2-4
size: -
D: -
V: TRBV10-3
DNA: TGTGCCATCAGTGACGTAGCACTAGCCAAAAACATTCAGTACTTC
CDR3: CAISDVALAKNIQYF

J: TRBJ1-1
size: few
D: -
V: TRBV19
DNA: TGTGCCAGTAGTACCCAGACGGCTAACACTGAAGCTTTCTTT
CDR3: CASSTQTANTEAFF

J: TRBJ1-3
size: -
D: -
V: TRBV9
DNA: TGTGCCAGCAGCGCCTCCTTCTCTGGAAACACCATATATTTT
CDR3: CASSASFSGNTIYF

J: TRBJ1-3
size: -
D: -
V: TRBV9
DNA: TGTGCCAGCAGCGTAGGTTCCCAGGGGAGAAACACCATATATTTT
CDR3: CASSVGSQGRNTIYF

J: TRBJ2-5
size: -
D: -
V: TRBV18
DNA: TGTGCCAGCTCACCACCATCTACCCAAGAGACCCAGTACTTC
CDR3: CASSPPSTQETQYF

J: TRBJ1-1
size: -
D: TRBD1
V: TRBV30
DNA: TGTGCCTGGAGTACCCAGACAGGGATTACCACTGAAGCTTTCTTT
CDR3: CAWSTQTGITTEAFF

J: TRBJ2-3
size: -
D: -
V: TRBV30
DNA: TGTGCCTGGAGTGTTCTAGGGGGGAGAAGCGATACGCAGTATTTT
CDR3: CAWSVLGGRSDTQYF

J: TRBJ2-7
size: -
D: TRBD1
V: TRBV11-2
DNA: TGTGCCAGCAGCTTAGTGAGGGGGCGCTTCCACGAGCAGTACTTC
CDR3: CASSLVRGRFHEQYF

J: TRBJ2-5
size: -
D: -
V: TRBV29-1
DNA: TGCAGCGGGACTGGGTTGACCCAGTACTTC
CDR3: CSGTGLTQYF

J: TRBJ2-7
size: -
D: TRBD1
V: TRBV7-9
DNA: TGTGCCAGCAACAGGGACAGGGCCTACGAGCAGTACTTC
CDR3: CASNRDRAYEQYF

J: TRBJ2-1
size: -
D: TRBD2
V: TRBV18
DNA: TGTGCCAGCTCACCTCTAGCGGGGCCCTACAATGAGCAGTTCTTC
CDR3: CASSPLAGPYNEQFF